The sequence of this T cell receptor (beta chain) was determined in a study of long-term antiretroviral therapy in people with HIV. Every donor contributed at least one pre-ART and at least two post-ART PBMC samples. This CDR3 is 13 amino acids long. Trimming took 8 bases from V and 7 from J, leaving 12 bases between them. Germline lookup yields CDR1 LNHDA and CDR2 SQIVND (reference sequence). Runs used v3.0 of the immunoSEQ assay and were done at survey level. Data came from immunoSEQ multiplex PCR; TCRdb stores just in-frame clones and leaves some out. The sample holds about 21,000 clones; roughly 84% are singletons and the top ten take almost 3.5%.

V and J are TRBV19 and TRBJ1-6; no reliable D call. The origin of this receptor is a woman aged 45-59 years with HIV. Sequencing used unsorted PBMCs, obtained 1.9 years after starting antiretroviral therapy. The CDR3 spells CASAQQRNSPLHF. As DNA, the CDR3 is TGTGCCAGTGCCCAACAAAGAAATTCACCCCTCCACTTT.